This T cell receptor beta chain was captured in a study of CD8 T cells in Susac syndrome. Study context: At blood draw, Susac syndrome patients were therapy-naive, on corticosteroids, or on intravenous immunoglobulin alone.

The patients with Susac syndrome satisfied recently defined diagnostic criteria for either definite or probable disease. Negative isolation yielded the CD8+ and CD4+ T cells, while FACS enriched the TEMRA cells. The CDR3 has 15 residues. In germline, CDR1 is DFQATT, CDR2 SNEGSKA (reference sequence). The V gene lost 3 bases and the J gene lost 1 base, with 13 bases spanning the gap. It was with random hexamers that about 0.45 to 1 ug RNA was reverse transcribed. TCRdb re-called the immunoSEQ multiplex PCR reads through MiXCR, storing one row per CDR3 protein. The sample contains some 140,000 distinct CDR3 sequences, 85% to 95% of which appear only once.

This TCR was sampled from a human donor with Susac syndrome. This rearrangement joins TRBV20-1 to TRBJ1-3; no reliable D call. Sequencing was carried out using CD8+ T cells from PBMCs. CDR3 region: CSASPGLRSGNTIYF. The CDR3 DNA reads TGCAGTGCTAGTCCAGGTCTAAGGTCTGGAAACACCATATATTTT.